What follows describes a single T cell receptor beta chain. The CDR3 length is 14 residues. From germline, CDR1 is SGHDT and CDR2 YYEEEE. With 4 bases clipped from V and 5 bases from J, the junction kept 7 bases outside the gene matches. Some clones are missing from TCRdb's copy, which holds only in-frame ones; the method was immunoSEQ multiplex PCR. The sample has about 140,000 clones; roughly nine tenths are singletons. This entry comes from a study of control samples from healthy donors and cancer patients. Sequencing input: blood. V usage is TRBV5-6 and J usage is TRBJ1-2; TRBD1 agrees at 8 bases. The sequence derives from a man younger than 30 in good health. For the CDR3, the DNA is TGTGCCAGCAGCATCCCCGGACAGGGATATGGCTACACCTTC. It yields the protein CASSIPGQGYGYTF.